This TCR beta chain is from a study of shared clonotypes between healthy human individuals. Study-level points and caveats: Donor clonotype sharing was expected to depend on sequencing depth. Of the naive CD4 clonotypes, around 4.8% were shared across several donors.

As for this clone: Antigen specificity is unknown.

CD45RO-negative, CCR7-selected cells formed the naive CD8 fraction, which excluded terminally differentiated effector memory CD45RA+ cells. V was cut by 5 bases and J by 10 bases, with 23 bases left in between. The CDR3 contains 15 residues. From germline, CDR1 is MNHEY and CDR2 SMNVEV (reference sequence). Some clones are missing from TCRdb's copy, which holds only in-frame ones; the method was immunoSEQ multiplex PCR. This table has some 600,000 clones, roughly 95% appearing once. The genes are TRBV27 and TRBJ2-5, with a tentative D call TRBD2 (5 bases). The clonotype originates from a woman in her twenties or thirties in good health. Sequenced material: naive CD8+ T cells sorted from blood. CDR3 loop: CASSSATSGDMDQYF. In DNA, the CDR3 is TGTGCCAGCAGTAGTGCGACGAGCGGCGATATGGACCAGTACTTC.